In its sample, the clone carrying this T cell receptor beta chain was seen many times. Template material for amplifying TCR beta CDR3 regions consisted of RNA transcripts. Researchers ran a first-round RT-PCR on the TCR CDR3 using the HTBI primer set. TCRdb redid the calling of the multiplex PCR reads with MiXCR, one entry per CDR3 protein. The sample has a few hundred thousand distinct CDR3 sequences; 16% are singletons. Deletions cut 2 bases from V and 2 bases from J, with 11 bases between. The V gene's germline CDR1 is LNHNV and CDR2 YYDKDF (reference sequence). CDR3 length: 15 amino acids. The study included ophthalmopathy patients with Clinical Activity Score at least 3, NOSPECS grade at least 4 and duration under 3 months. The data derive from a study of T cells in Graves' hyperthyroidism and ophthalmopathy. Study overall: Peripheral blood was obtained at initial diagnosis, preceding any treatment.

Sample: blood. The genes are TRBV15 and TRBJ2-3, with a tentative D call TRBD1 (6 bases). The receptor's source is a middle-aged woman with Graves' ophthalmopathy. In nucleotides, the CDR3 is TGTGCCACCAGCAGACCCGGGACAAACACAGATACGCAGTATTTT. Translated, it gives CATSRPGTNTDTQYF.